The next 16 T cell receptor beta chains were all read from a single sample in a study of technical replicates of blood from several donors. Using immunoSEQ multiplex PCR, the repertoire was profiled, and TCRdb retains in-frame clones only, with some absent. Among almost 70,000 clones, approximately 88% were seen once, and the ten largest hold 4% to 5%. The sequenced material came from PBMCs. These receptors came from a human donor in good health. Some clones in this sample may be carry-over from other donors' samples.

In the case of this clone: Other DNA sequences within the sample encode an identical CDR3. This chain uses TRBV29-1 with TRBJ1-1, with 9 bases fitting TRBD1. Germline values: CDR1 SQVTM, CDR2 ANQGSEA. The trim removed 6 bases at V and 2 bases at J, leaving 1 base unmatched. There are 12 residues in the CDR3. CDR3 protein: CSVDRGNTEAFF. In DNA form, the CDR3 reads TGCAGCGTGGACAGGGGAAACACTGAAGCTTTCTTT.

The chain carries TRBV7-2 and TRBJ1-5; perhaps TRBD1 as D (6 bases). Germline CDR1 reads SGHTA; CDR2 reads FQGNSA. CDR3 length: 14 residues. V lost 7 bases and J lost 7, with 17 bases in between. CDR3 sequence reads: CASNRGAPGQPQHF. CDR3 in DNA: TGTGCCAGCAACCGGGGGGCTCCAGGGCAGCCCCAGCATTTT.

The J gene is TRBJ2-1, the V gene TRBV7-9, with D maybe TRBD2 (5 bases). V was clipped by 1 base and J by 10 bases, with 11 bases between them. Germline values: CDR1 SEHNR, CDR2 FQNEAQ (reference sequence). This CDR3 is built from 13 residues. The chain's CDR3 is CASSLDSGVEQFF. CDR3 sequence (DNA): TGTGCCAGCAGCTTAGATTCCGGGGTCGAGCAGTTCTTC.

This rearrangement joins TRBV25-1 to TRBJ2-5, with 7 positions matching TRBD2. The germline V gene encodes CDR1 MGHDK and CDR2 SYGVNS. CDR3 size: 15 residues. J gave up 2 bases and V 1 base, and 4 bases lay outside the gene matches. The CDR3 region is CASSESRGEQETQYF. The CDR3 region has the DNA TGTGCCAGCAGTGAATCTCGGGGGGAGCAAGAGACCCAGTACTTC.

V usage is TRBV10-3 and J usage is TRBJ2-3; the D gene is possibly TRBD2 (6 bases). CDR3 length: 14 amino acids. Germline V gene data show CDR1 as ENHRY and CDR2 as SYGVKD. V lost 3 bases and J 2 bases, leaving 9 bases between the germline ends. The DNA of the CDR3 is TGTGCCATCAGTGAAGGCGGGGTCACAGATACGCAGTATTTT. As protein: CAISEGGVTDTQYF.

This sequence joins TRBV18 and TRBJ1-5; a weak D match, TRBD1 (5 bases). The length of the CDR3 is 14 residues. The germline V and J ends were trimmed by 2 bases and 2 bases, with 7 bases remaining between them. The germline gives CDR1 KGHSH, CDR2 LQKENI. CDR3 protein: CASSPGARNQPQHF. The CDR3 bases are TGTGCCAGCTCACCAGGGGCTCGCAATCAGCCCCAGCATTTT.

The gene calls are TRBV29-1 and TRBJ1-3; the D gene is possibly TRBD1 (6 bases). Trimming took off 7 bases at V and 1 base at J, with 14 bases between the two ends. Germline V gives CDR1 SQVTM, CDR2 ANQGSEA. CDR3 length equals 14 residues. CDR3 region: CSARQDISGNTIYF. The DNA for the CDR3 is TGCAGCGCTCGACAGGACATATCTGGAAACACCATATATTTT.

V is TRBV7-2 and J is TRBJ1-2; TRBD1 matches 8 bases. This CDR3 contains 14 residues. Trimming removed 5 bases from V and 5 bases from J; junction bases left unmatched: 7. CDR1 is SGHTA and CDR2 is FQGNSA in the germline V gene. CDR3 in amino acids: CASSGPGQVYGYTF. For the CDR3, the DNA is TGTGCCAGCAGCGGACCGGGACAGGTATATGGCTACACCTTC.

The chain couples TRBV9 to TRBJ2-7, with 7 nucleotides matching TRBD2. The ends lost 4 bases at V and 5 bases at J; junction bases unmatched: 12. CDR1 SGDLS and CDR2 YYNGEE come from the germline V gene. This CDR3 has 15 amino acids. CDR3 coding DNA: TGTGCCAGCAGCTCCCGGCTAGCGGCGGTGGACGAGCAGTACTTC. Translation: CASSSRLAAVDEQYF.

V usage is TRBV21-1 and J usage is TRBJ2-1; TRBD2, the D gene given by the table, was not confirmed from the DNA. TRBV21-1 is a documented pseudogene. CDR3 size: 16 residues. DNA for the CDR3: TGTGCCAGCAGCAGGTTGGAGCGGGGGTCCTACAATGAGCAGTTCTTC. It encodes CASSRLERGSYNEQFF.

V and J are TRBV20-1 and TRBJ1-2; D is unresolved. Trimming took 6 bases from V and 14 from J, leaving 13 bases between them. Germline V gene data show CDR1 as DFQATT and CDR2 as SNEGSKA (reference sequence). The length of the CDR3 is 9 residues. The CDR3 sequence is CSADGGLTF. DNA for the CDR3: TGCAGTGCGGACGGAGGCTTAACCTTC.

The chain has TRBV6-5 and TRBJ2-7, with TRBD2 matching over 12 bases. The germline V gene has CDR1 MNHEY and CDR2 SVGAGI. Unmatched junction bases numbered 4, after V lost 4 bases and J lost 6 bases. CDR3 length: 14 amino acids. The DNA of the CDR3 is TGTGCCAGCAGTTCGGGACTAGCGGGCTCCGAGCAGTACTTC. Translation gives CASSSGLAGSEQYF.

The chain employs TRBV20-1 and TRBJ1-2, with no clear D. Trimming took 8 bases from V and 1 from J, leaving 8 bases between them. Germline-derived CDR1 and CDR2 are DFQATT and SNEGSKA (reference sequence). This CDR3 has 11 residues. The CDR3 DNA reads as TGCAGTTCGGTAGTTAACTATGGCTACACCTTC. It yields the protein CSSVVNYGYTF.

The chain combines TRBV29-1 with TRBJ2-7, with a tentative D call TRBD2 (6 bases). The length of the CDR3 is 13 residues. The ends were cut back, 7 bases at V and 0 bases at J, with 13 bases in the middle. Germline assignment: CDR1 SQVTM and CDR2 ANQGSEA. The CDR3: CSARGGPSYEQYF. As DNA, the CDR3 is TGCAGCGCCCGAGGAGGGCCCTCCTACGAGCAGTACTTC.

This chain joins TRBV11-2 and TRBJ2-7, with TRBD2 as a possible D gene (6 bases). V was shortened by 6 bases and J by 5 bases, with 23 bases between the two germline ends. The CDR3 totals 16 residues. Looked up from germline, CDR1 is SGHAT and CDR2 is FQNNGV. CDR3 nucleotides: TGTGCCAGCAGGCCAAATAGGATAACGGGAGTGGACGAGCAGTACTTC. Translation gives CASRPNRITGVDEQYF.

The chain uses TRBV6-5 and TRBJ2-1; a possible D gene is TRBD1 (5 bases). Trimming removed 7 bases from V and 9 bases from J, with 19 bases in between. The germline V gene has CDR1 MNHEY and CDR2 SVGAGI. The CDR3 spans 14 residues. In nucleotides, the CDR3 is TGTGCCAGCACCCAGGGTGTGGTCGGCGGTGAGCAGTTCTTC. Its translation is CASTQGVVGGEQFF.